A single sample is the source of the 29 T cell receptor beta chains below, sequenced in a study of cytomegalovirus exposure and HLA in healthy donors. The study ran its PCR with 60 Vbeta and 13 Jbeta primers. Profiled with immunoSEQ multiplex PCR; TCRdb holds only in-frame clones, not every one. The repertoire holds around 110,000 clones, with 79% as singletons. The sample taken for sequencing was PBMCs. The receptors derive from a man aged 30 to 45 in good health and CMV-seropositive.

This sequence joins TRBV11-3 and TRBJ2-5; 8 positions match TRBD2. Germline V gene sequence: CDR1 SGHNT, CDR2 YENEEA. There are 14 residues in the CDR3. The junction had 7 bases not matched to a gene; V was cut back by 4 bases and J by 6 bases. The CDR3 protein is CASSSRGTSKTQYF. The CDR3 nucleotides are TGTGCCAGCAGCTCAAGGGGGACTAGTAAGACCCAGTACTTC. The complete variable domain, with remaining parts taken from reference TRBV11-3 and TRBJ2-5, reads EAGVVQSPRYKIIEKKQPVAFWCNPISGHNTLYWYLQNLGQGPELLIRYENEEAVDDSQLPKDRFSAERLKGVDSTLKIQPAELGDSAVYLCASSSRGTSKTQYFGPGTRLLVL.

J is TRBJ2-7 and V is TRBV5-4, with D perhaps TRBD2 (5 bases). The V end was cut by 4 bases, the J end by 4 bases, with 18 bases between. CDR1 is SGHNT and CDR2 is YYREEE in the germline V gene (reference sequence). This CDR3 spans 15 amino acids. CDR3 in DNA: TGTGCCAGCAGCCCTCCGGGTCGCGGGTATTACGAGCAGTACTTC. This sequence encodes CASSPPGRGYYEQYF.

The genes are TRBV4-3 and TRBJ2-2, with 8 bases that match TRBD1. V lost 4 bases to trimming and J lost 1 base; unmatched junction nucleotides: 8. CDR3 length equals 17 residues. Germline values: CDR1 LGHNA, CDR2 YSLEER. CDR3 sequence: CASSRLIGTGNTGELFF. In DNA form, the CDR3 reads TGCGCCAGCAGCCGTTTGATTGGGACAGGGAACACCGGGGAGCTGTTTTTT.

This chain links TRBV10-3 with TRBJ1-3, with 7 nucleotides matching TRBD1. The germline gives CDR1 ENHRY, CDR2 SYGVKD. The trim removed 4 bases at V and 2 bases at J, leaving 2 bases unmatched. The CDR3 contains 14 residues. CDR3 sequence reads: CAISATGAGNTIYF. CDR3 DNA sequence: TGTGCCATCAGTGCTACAGGGGCTGGAAACACCATATATTTT.

CDR3 sequence reads: CASSANPASTEAFF. CDR3 DNA sequence: TGTGCCAGTAGTGCCAACCCTGCCAGCACTGAAGCTTTCTTT. This sequence joins TRBV19 and TRBJ1-1, with no clear D. V was cut by 5 bases and J by 4 bases, with 14 bases left in between. CDR3 length equals 14 residues. Germline CDR1 reads LNHDA; CDR2 reads SQIVND (reference sequence).

The CDR3 nucleotides read TGTGCCACCGCGGACAGGGAGGAAGGTAAAGGCTACACCTTC. It is translated as CATADREEGKGYTF. The rearrangement links TRBV19 to TRBJ1-2; 8 nucleotides match TRBD1. The V segment lost 10 bases and the J segment 8 bases; nucleotides outside the gene matches: 15. This CDR3 comprises 14 residues. CDR1 and CDR2 (germline): LNHDA, SQIVND (reference sequence).

The CDR3 bases are TGTGCCTGGAGTTGGGAGGGGAGCGGGGCAGATACGCAGTATTTT. Translation: CAWSWEGSGADTQYF. The J gene is TRBJ2-3, the V gene TRBV30; 7 bases are a match to TRBD2. Germline V gene sequence: CDR1 GTSNPN, CDR2 SVGIG (reference sequence). The CDR3 length is 15 residues. V was clipped by 2 bases and J by 4 bases; unmatched bases: 9.

The V call is TRBV4-1, the J call TRBJ1-5; no reliable D call. The length of the CDR3 is 12 residues. The V end was cut by 1 base, the J end by 10 bases, with 8 bases between. Germline CDR1 MGHRA, CDR2 YSYEKL. Written as DNA, the CDR3 is TGCGCCAGCAGCCAAGTGGGCTCACCCCAGCATTTT. This encodes CASSQVGSPQHF.

The V and J genes are TRBV7-6 and TRBJ1-3; 7 bases align to TRBD1. The CDR3 length is 13 residues. The germline V gene encodes CDR1 SGHVS and CDR2 FNYEAQ. The V and J ends lost 5 bases and 6 bases, in that order; junction bases with no gene match: 4. The chain's CDR3 is CASSRGQANTIYF. The CDR3 DNA reads as TGTGCCAGCAGCCGCGGACAGGCAAACACCATATATTTT. Combining the CDR3 with reference TRBV7-6 and TRBJ1-3 gives the whole variable domain GAGVSQSPRYKVTKRGQDVALRCDPISGHVSLYWYRQALGQGPEFLTYFNYEAQQDKSGLPNDRFSAERPEGSISTLTIQRTEQRDSAMYRCASSRGQANTIYFGEGSWLTVV.

The chain carries TRBV5-4 and TRBJ1-5, with 8 bases that match TRBD1. The V gene's germline CDR1 is SGHNT and CDR2 YYREEE (reference sequence). The CDR3 length is 15 residues. V was clipped by 9 bases and J by 4 bases; unmatched bases: 12. Here the CDR3 reads CATQQGQGGNQPQHF. In DNA form, the CDR3 reads TGTGCCACCCAACAAGGACAGGGCGGGAATCAGCCCCAGCATTTT.

The chain combines TRBV6-5 with TRBJ2-4; D uncertain. Trimming cost V 5 bases and J 0 bases, with 11 bases left between them. In germline, CDR1 is MNHEY, CDR2 SVGAGI. CDR3 size: 15 residues. The CDR3 region is CASSPLELAKNIQYF. CDR3 DNA sequence: TGTGCCAGCAGTCCCCTCGAGCTAGCCAAAAACATTCAGTACTTC.

The J gene is TRBJ2-7, the V gene TRBV10-3, with D possibly TRBD1 on 6 matching bases. The CDR3 spans 14 residues. The ends were cut back, 5 bases at V and 3 bases at J, with 14 bases in the middle. Germline V lookup: CDR1 ENHRY, CDR2 SYGVKD. This chain's CDR3 is CAISPRGDLYEQYF. CDR3 nucleotide sequence: TGTGCCATCAGTCCCAGGGGAGACCTCTACGAGCAGTACTTC.

Regarding this clone: A junction boundary mismatches the germline segment, possibly from a read error. J is TRBJ2-1 and V is TRBV7-7; 8 bases line up with TRBD2. The V gene's germline CDR1 is SSHAT and CDR2 FNYEAQ (reference sequence). The CDR3 extends over 16 amino acids. CDR3 nucleotides: TGTGCTAGCAGCCCCCAACTAGCGGAGACCTACAATGAGCAGTTCTTC. Its translation: CASSPQLAETYNEQFF.

This chain joins TRBV5-8 and TRBJ2-7; 7 positions agree with TRBD1. V was pared by 7 bases and J by 2 bases, with 9 bases of the junction left unmatched. Looked up from germline, CDR1 is SGHTS and CDR2 is YDEGEE. This CDR3 is 14 amino acids long. The CDR3 nucleotides are TGTGCCAGCCGGTACAGGGGTAGGGCCTACGAGCAGTACTTC. Translation: CASRYRGRAYEQYF.

This chain connects TRBV27 to TRBJ1-1, with 9 nucleotides matching TRBD1. Trimming at V came to 4 bases and at J to 3 bases, leaving 3 bases not matched to a gene. The germline V gene has CDR1 MNHEY and CDR2 SMNVEV (reference sequence). The CDR3 consists of 14 residues. CDR3 nucleotides: TGTGCCAGCAGTTACAGGGGGCGGTACACTGAAGCTTTCTTT. Protein: CASSYRGRYTEAFF.

The J gene is TRBJ1-1, the V gene TRBV18, with a tentative D call TRBD1 (6 bases). Germline V gene data show CDR1 as KGHSH and CDR2 as LQKENI. The CDR3 has 15 residues. The V gene lost 5 bases and the J gene lost 0 bases, with 13 bases spanning the gap. The CDR3 DNA sequence: TGTGCCAGCTCAAACTCCCGGACAGTGAACACTGAAGCTTTCTTT. This gives the protein CASSNSRTVNTEAFF.

The CDR3 region is CASSLEDRSYQPQHF. The CDR3 DNA is TGTGCCAGTAGTCTTGAAGACAGGAGCTATCAGCCCCAGCATTTT. The chain employs TRBV19 and TRBJ1-5; perhaps TRBD1 as D (6 bases). Germline V gene sequence: CDR1 LNHDA, CDR2 SQIVND (reference sequence). The V end lost 5 bases, the J end lost 5 bases, and 16 bases lay between the germline ends. The CDR3 has 15 residues.

The chain combines TRBV7-2 with TRBJ2-2; tentatively, D is TRBD2 (6 bases). CDR1 and CDR2 (germline): SGHTA, FQGNSA. CDR3 length: 14 residues. V was trimmed by 5 bases and J by 1 base, leaving 8 bases between them. CDR3 protein: CASSRGMNTGELFF. The CDR3 DNA follows: TGTGCCAGCAGCCGCGGGATGAACACCGGGGAGCTGTTTTTT.

This clone was seen only a few times. The genes are TRBV29-1 and TRBJ2-2; TRBD2 aligns across 13 bases. With 6 bases clipped from V and 5 bases from J, the junction kept 6 bases outside the gene matches. The CDR3 consists of 15 residues. Per germline, CDR1 SQVTM and CDR2 ANQGSEA. The CDR3 loop is CSVLPGLAGTGELFF. The CDR3 DNA sequence: TGCAGCGTCCTTCCGGGACTAGCGGGAACCGGGGAGCTGTTTTTT.

V is TRBV2 and J is TRBJ2-1, with D possibly being TRBD2 (5 bases). The CDR3 loop spans 16 amino acids. Trimming cost V 4 bases and J 0 bases, with 13 bases left between them. CDR1 is SNHLY, CDR2 FYNNEI, per germline. This chain's CDR3 is CASSGASSSSYNEQFF. The CDR3 bases are TGTGCCAGCAGTGGGGCTAGCAGCAGCTCCTACAATGAGCAGTTCTTC.

The chain links TRBV10-3 to TRBJ1-5; 10 nucleotides line up with TRBD1. V shed 3 bases, J shed 4 bases, and the junction held 6 bases outside the gene matches. The CDR3 is 16 amino acids. Germline CDR1 reads ENHRY; CDR2 reads SYGVKD. Written as DNA, the CDR3 is TGTGCCATCAGTGACTCCCCGGGACAGGGGAATCAGCCCCAGCATTTT. Residues: CAISDSPGQGNQPQHF.

The chain links TRBV6-4 to TRBJ1-2; TRBD1 agrees at 9 bases. The CDR3 has 18 amino acids. The germline CDR1 and CDR2 sequences are MRHNA and SNTAGT. J lost 3 bases, V lost 2 bases, and 13 bases had no gene match. Written as DNA, the CDR3 is TGTGCCAGCAGTGACGGACCGAATCCCTACAGGGGGCACTATGGCTACACCTTC. It specifies CASSDGPNPYRGHYGYTF.

This rearrangement joins TRBV27 to TRBJ2-7; 8 nucleotides agree with TRBD2. The trim removed 5 bases at V and 0 bases at J, leaving 3 bases unmatched. This CDR3 has 14 residues. Germline V CDR1 and CDR2: MNHEY, SMNVEV (reference sequence). CDR3: CASSPGTSSYEQYF. CDR3 DNA sequence: TGTGCCAGCAGTCCCGGGACTAGCTCCTACGAGCAGTACTTC.

This chain links TRBV19 with TRBJ2-3, with 12 nucleotides matching TRBD2. Germline loops: CDR1 LNHDA, CDR2 SQIVND (reference sequence). V was clipped by 6 bases and J by 3 bases; unmatched bases: 4. The CDR3 has 15 residues. The CDR3 DNA reads as TGTGCCAGTAGGGTGACTAGCGGGAGAACAGATACGCAGTATTTT. It encodes CASRVTSGRTDTQYF.

The chain combines TRBV18 with TRBJ1-1; D might be TRBD1 (6 bases). The CDR3 spans 14 residues. The germline V gene has CDR1 KGHSH and CDR2 LQKENI. V was cut by 1 base and J by 5 bases, with 11 bases left in between. The CDR3 DNA is TGTGCCAGCTCACCACGGACAGCAAAGACTGAAGCTTTCTTT. Protein product: CASSPRTAKTEAFF.

This clone showed up just a few times. The chain links TRBV9 to TRBJ1-1, with TRBD1 matching over 7 bases. Trimming at V came to 3 bases and at J to 4 bases, leaving 6 bases not matched to a gene. The length of the CDR3 is 14 residues. Germline V gene lookup returns CDR1 SGDLS and CDR2 YYNGEE. CDR3 DNA: TGTGCCAGCAGCGCCCGGGGACAGTTCACTGAAGCTTTCTTT. Translating gives CASSARGQFTEAFF.

This chain joins TRBV11-1 and TRBJ1-1; 7 bases agree with TRBD1. This CDR3 spans 15 amino acids. The trim removed 1 base at V and 1 base at J, leaving 3 bases unmatched. Germline V gene sequence: CDR1 SGHAT, CDR2 FQDESV (reference sequence). Here the CDR3 reads CASSLVRQGNTEAFF. For the CDR3, the DNA is TGTGCCAGCAGCTTAGTAAGACAGGGGAACACTGAAGCTTTCTTT. Looking up the rest from reference TRBV11-1 and TRBJ1-1 gives the full variable domain: EAEVAQSPRYKITEKSQAVAFWCDPISGHATLYWYRQILGQGPELLVQFQDESVVDDSQLPKDRFSAERLKGVDSTLKIQPAELGDSAMYLCASSLVRQGNTEAFFGQGTRLTVV.

This sequence joins TRBV4-3 and TRBJ2-5; D is perhaps TRBD2 (6 bases). TRBJ2-7 explains the end of the DNA better; the J call may be wrong. CDR1 LGHNA and CDR2 YSLEER come from the germline V gene. This CDR3 region has 14 residues. The CDR3 DNA reads TGCGCCAGCAGCCAAGAGGCGGGGACCTACGAGCAGTACTTC. Translation: CASSQEAGTYEQYF.

This clone was seen only a few times. The chain carries TRBV5-1 and TRBJ2-2; 7 nucleotides align to TRBD2. The CDR3 loop spans 12 amino acids. With 3 bases clipped from V and 7 bases from J, the junction kept 0 bases outside the gene matches. CDR1 SGHRS and CDR2 YFSETQ come from the germline V gene. Here the CDR3 DNA reads TGCGCCAGCAGCTGGACTAGCGGGGAGCTGTTTTTT. It translates to CASSWTSGELFF.